A single sample gave rise to the 7 T cell receptor beta chains below, sequenced in a study of T cells after somatic rescue of genetic block (dated by TCRdb to the early 2020s). The library relied on the immunoSEQ multiplex PCR assay. TCRdb re-hosts the immuneACCESS table, in-frame sequences only. Its copies lack some clones; in the studies checked, an unresolved V gene accounts for under half of them, and the cause for the rest is not known. This sample has about 12,000 clones in its table, and approximately 74% of those were observed once. Less than 15% of the sample rests with the top ten. The sequenced sample consisted of peripheral blood mononuclear cells (PBMCs). The receptor set was obtained from a boy aged 5-17 years.

This chain connects TRBV19 to TRBJ2-7; D remains unclear. Trimming removed 2 bases at V and 1 base at J, with 3 bases between. The germline V gene encodes CDR1 LNHDA and CDR2 SQIVND (reference sequence). CDR3 length: 12 amino acids. The CDR3 DNA reads TGTGCCAGTAGTATACCTTCCTACGAGCAGTACTTC. Its translation is CASSIPSYEQYF.

J is TRBJ2-5 and V is TRBV6-4; TRBD1 matches at 8 bases. Trimming at V came to 0 bases and at J to 3 bases, leaving 15 bases not matched to a gene. The CDR3 sequence is 19 residues long. CDR1 is MRHNA, CDR2 SNTAGT, per germline. The CDR3 here is CASSDSVLPGTGKKETQYF. Written as DNA, the CDR3 is TGTGCCAGCAGTGACTCGGTTCTTCCCGGGACAGGCAAAAAAGAGACCCAGTACTTC.

The J gene is TRBJ1-5, the V gene TRBV19, with 9 bases fitting TRBD1. The V gene's germline CDR1 is LNHDA and CDR2 SQIVND (reference sequence). This CDR3 is 17 amino acids long. The CDR3 loop reads CATQSGGTGRPNQPQHF. In DNA, the CDR3 is TGTGCTACTCAGTCGGGAGGGACAGGGAGGCCCAATCAGCCCCAGCATTTT.

This clone was detected once. The chain recombines TRBV7-9 with TRBJ2-7; D unresolved. This CDR3 is built from 14 residues. The V gene's germline CDR1 is SEHNR and CDR2 FQNEAQ (reference sequence). The V end was cut by 5 bases, the J end by 0 bases, with 11 bases between. In DNA form, the CDR3 reads TGTGCCAGCAGCCCGAGGTGGGACTCCTACGAGCAGTACTTC. Its translation: CASSPRWDSYEQYF.

This chain connects TRBV5-1 to TRBJ1-4, with 10 bases identical to TRBD1. The CDR3 loop spans 17 amino acids. From germline, CDR1 is SGHRS and CDR2 YFSETQ. J was trimmed by 8 bases and V by 0 bases; bases with no gene match: 10. CDR3 sequence (DNA): TGCGCCAGCAGCTTGGGGGACAGGGGAGATTTTAGGGAAAAACTGTTTTTT. This sequence encodes CASSLGDRGDFREKLFF. Using reference TRBV5-1 and TRBJ1-4 for the parts outside the CDR3, the full variable domain is KAGVTQTPRYLIKTRGQQVTLSCSPISGHRSVSWYQQTPGQGLQFLFEYFSETQRNKGNFPGRFSGRQFSNSRSEMNVSTLELGDSALYLCASSLGDRGDFREKLFFGSGTQLSVL.

A few counts support this clone. V is TRBV18 and J is TRBJ1-4; 7 bases align to TRBD1. V dropped 3 bases and J dropped 4; count of bases not matched to a gene: 5. Germline CDR1 and CDR2: KGHSH and LQKENI. The CDR3 covers 15 residues. DNA for the CDR3: TGTGCCAGCTCACCTTGGGGACAGATTAATGAAAAACTGTTTTTT. Translating it yields CASSPWGQINEKLFF.

The chain links TRBV5-5 to TRBJ2-3; D not certain. CDR1 is SGHKS, CDR2 YYEKEE, per germline (reference sequence). The germline V and J ends were trimmed by 6 bases and 4 bases, with 6 bases remaining between them. The CDR3 length is 11 residues. CDR3 amino acids: CASKVADTQYF. CDR3 DNA sequence: TGTGCCAGCAAAGTGGCAGATACGCAGTATTTT.